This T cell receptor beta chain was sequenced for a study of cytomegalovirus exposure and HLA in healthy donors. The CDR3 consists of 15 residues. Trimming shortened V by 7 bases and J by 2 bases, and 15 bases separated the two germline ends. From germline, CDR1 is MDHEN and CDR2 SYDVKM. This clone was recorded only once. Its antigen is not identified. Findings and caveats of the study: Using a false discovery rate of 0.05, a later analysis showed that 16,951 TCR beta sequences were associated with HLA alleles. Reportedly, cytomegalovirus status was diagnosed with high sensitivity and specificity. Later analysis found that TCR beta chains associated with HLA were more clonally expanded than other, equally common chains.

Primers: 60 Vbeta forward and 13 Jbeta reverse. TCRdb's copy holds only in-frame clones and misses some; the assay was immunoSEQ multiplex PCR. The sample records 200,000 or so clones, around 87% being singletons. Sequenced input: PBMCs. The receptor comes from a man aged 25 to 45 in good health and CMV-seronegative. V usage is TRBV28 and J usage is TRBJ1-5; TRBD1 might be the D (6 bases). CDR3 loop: CASMGGASGNQPQHF. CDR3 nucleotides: TGTGCCAGCATGGGGGGGGCGTCCGGCAATCAGCCCCAGCATTTT. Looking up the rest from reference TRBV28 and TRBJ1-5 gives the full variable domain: DVKVTQSSRYLVKRTGEKVFLECVQDMDHENMFWYRQDPGLGLRLIYFSYDVKMKEKGDIPEGYSVSREKKERFSLILESASTNQTSMYLCASMGGASGNQPQHFGDGTRLSIL.